One T cell receptor beta chain is described in this entry. Its antigen is not known. This entry belongs to a study of T cells in localized non-small cell lung cancer. CDR1 MNHGY and CDR2 SAAAGT come from the germline V gene. V shed 5 bases and J shed 4 bases, with 11 bases lying between them. The CDR3 runs to 13 residues. Overall study findings and caveats: Heterogeneity remains possible, as sequencing covered one tumor region only. Across samples, adjacent lung featured a median approximately 56 of the top 100 tumor clones. Uninvolved adjacent lung showed higher T cell clonality than tumor. Higher blood T cell density went with longer overall survival.

Only in-frame clones appear in the TCRdb table, and some are missing; sequencing was by immunoSEQ multiplex PCR. The sample contains 1,100 to 1,500 clones, approximately 25% of which appear only once. Sequenced material: lung tumor tissue, taken before any cancer treatment. The chain employs TRBV6-8 and TRBJ1-1, with D unclear. This TCR derives from a woman between 35 and 70 years old with stage I lung adenocarcinoma. CDR3 sequence reads: CASSLMEGTEAFF. In DNA, the CDR3 is TGTGCCAGCAGTCTCATGGAGGGCACTGAAGCTTTCTTT.